The 26 T cell receptor beta chains in this list originate from one sample, sequenced in a study of T cells in Graves' hyperthyroidism and ophthalmopathy. From RNA transcripts, TCR beta CDR3 regions were amplified. The TCR CDR3 first-round RT-PCR relied on the HTBI primer set. Via MiXCR, TCRdb re-called the multiplex PCR reads, giving one row per CDR3 protein. The repertoire holds 600,000 to 700,000 distinct CDR3 sequences, with roughly 45% as singletons. Sequencing was carried out using peripheral blood or thyroid tissue (not recorded which). Receptor source: an adult man with Graves' disease, either hyperthyroidism or ophthalmopathy (not recorded which).

The chain joins TRBV6-5 to TRBJ2-7; a possible D gene is TRBD1 (6 bases). The CDR3 runs to 13 residues. Germline assignment: CDR1 MNHEY and CDR2 SVGAGI. Trimming cost V 5 bases and J 5 bases, with 13 bases left between them. DNA for the CDR3: TGTGCCAGCAGTAACAGGGCCGTCGACGAGCAGTACTTC. It yields the protein CASSNRAVDEQYF.

The V gene is TRBV7-3, the J gene TRBJ2-7; D gene ambiguous. The CDR3 contains 13 residues. Deletions cut 6 bases from V and 4 bases from J, with 13 bases between. The germline CDR1 and CDR2 sequences are SGHTA and FQGTGA. The CDR3 here is CASSPPLGYEQYF. Here the CDR3 DNA reads TGTGCCAGCAGTCCCCCCCTGGGGTACGAGCAGTACTTC.

This rearrangement joins TRBV7-2 to TRBJ2-5, with a possible D match to TRBD1 (6 bases). Germline CDR1 reads SGHTA; CDR2 reads FQGNSA. V gave up 10 bases and J gave up 9 bases, with 24 bases separating them. The CDR3 runs to 14 residues. The CDR3 reads CAISESPGDQPQYF. CDR3 bases: TGTGCCATCAGTGAGTCCCCAGGGGATCAGCCCCAGTACTTC.

This clonotype was recorded at least ten times. The V gene is TRBV7-9, the J gene TRBJ2-7; D ambiguous. Trimming took 3 bases from V and 6 from J, leaving 9 bases between them. Germline CDR1 is SEHNR and CDR2 is FQNEAQ (reference sequence). The CDR3 runs 12 residues. CDR3 sequence reads: CASSLVGSEQYF. DNA of the CDR3: TGTGCCAGCAGCTTGGTAGGTTCCGAGCAGTACTTC.

Note on this clonotype: The missing conserved phenylalanine or tryptophan at the end of this CDR3 makes a read error likely. The chain links TRBV7-9 to TRBJ1-1; the D gene is possibly TRBD1 (6 bases). V gave up 5 bases and J gave up 10 bases, with 14 bases separating them. The germline V gene has CDR1 SEHNR and CDR2 FQNEAQ (reference sequence). This CDR3 comprises 12 residues. The CDR3 protein is CASSPQGFGAFS. CDR3 DNA sequence: TGTGCCAGCAGCCCCCAGGGGTTTGGAGCTTTCTCT.

This clonotype has just a few counts. The chain recombines TRBV5-1 with TRBJ1-1; maybe TRBD1 (6 bases). Between the trimmed V and J ends, which lost 2 bases and 1 base, there was a span of 15 bases. The germline V gene encodes CDR1 SGHRS and CDR2 YFSETQ. The CDR3 loop spans 16 amino acids. In DNA, the CDR3 is TGCGCCAGCAGCTTCCCTTTGGACAGCGCGAACACTGAAGCTTTCTTT. Its translation: CASSFPLDSANTEAFF.

This clonotype has more than one count but fewer than ten. The chain has TRBV4-2 and TRBJ1-2; D call uncertain. Looked up from germline, CDR1 is LGHNA and CDR2 is YNFKEQ. The CDR3 covers 15 residues. Trimming removed 5 bases from V and 0 bases from J, with 13 bases in between. Here the CDR3 reads CASSLGPTSNYGYTF. CDR3 DNA sequence: TGTGCCAGCAGCTTAGGTCCGACTTCTAACTATGGCTACACCTTC.

This clonotype was counted a few times. V gene TRBV9 combines with J gene TRBJ1-1; D is unresolved. Germline V gene sequence: CDR1 SGDLS, CDR2 YYNGEE. V was pared by 4 bases and J by 10 bases, with 20 bases between. CDR3 length: 14 amino acids. In DNA, the CDR3 is TGTGCCAGCAGCCAAGATCTTAGTGGCGGGATAGCTTTCTTT. Translated: CASSQDLSGGIAFF.

The J gene is TRBJ2-7, the V gene TRBV7-2; TRBD2 might be the D (5 bases). V dropped 3 bases and J dropped 5 bases, with 14 bases sitting between them. The length of the CDR3 is 14 residues. Germline V gene sequence: CDR1 SGHTA, CDR2 FQGNSA. The CDR3 DNA reads as TGTGCCAGCAGCTTTAAGTCCGGGGAAGACGAGCAGTACTTC. Protein sequence: CASSFKSGEDEQYF. Drawing the rest from reference TRBV7-2 and TRBJ2-7, the complete variable domain is GAGVSQSPSNKVTEKGKDVELRCDPISGHTALYWYRQSLGQGLEFLIYFQGNSAPDKSGLPSDRFSAERTGGSVSTLTIQRTQQEDSAVYLCASSFKSGEDEQYFGPGTRLTVT.

This clonotype was observed a handful of times. The genes are TRBV19 and TRBJ1-4; D unresolved. The CDR3 is 14 amino acids. The V gene's germline CDR1 is LNHDA and CDR2 SQIVND (reference sequence). Between the trimmed V and J ends, which lost 3 bases and 8 bases, there was a span of 13 bases. CDR3 loop: CASSIPGAGEKLFF. CDR3 nucleotides: TGTGCCAGTAGTATCCCGGGAGCTGGGGAAAAACTGTTTTTT.

As regards this clonotype: This clone may be a read error of a much larger clone one base away. The chain uses TRBV15 and TRBJ1-2, with a possible D match to TRBD1 (5 bases). The germline V gene has CDR1 LNHNV and CDR2 YYDKDF (reference sequence). The CDR3 is 16 residues long. Trimming took off 2 bases at V and 7 bases at J, with 20 bases between the two ends. The CDR3 is CATSRPSDGYRSGYTF. The CDR3, as DNA: TGTGCCACCAGCAGACCGTCGGACGGCTACAGGAGTGGCTACACCTTC.

The chain combines TRBV19 with TRBJ1-4, with D tentatively TRBD1 (6 bases). This CDR3 is 15 amino acids long. The germline V gene has CDR1 LNHDA and CDR2 SQIVND (reference sequence). Trimming took 3 bases from V and 3 from J, leaving 11 bases between them. Here the CDR3 reads CASSIWTAANEKLFF. In nucleotides, the CDR3 is TGTGCCAGTAGTATTTGGACAGCGGCTAATGAAAAACTGTTTTTT.

This clonotype was found many times. In nucleotides, the CDR3 is TGTGCCATCAGTGGGGTCGGTAATGATTCACCCCTCCACTTT. Translation gives CAISGVGNDSPLHF. J is TRBJ1-6 and V is TRBV10-3; D is ambiguous. The CDR3 loop spans 14 amino acids. Trimming removed 4 bases from V and 8 bases from J, with 12 bases in between. The germline V gene has CDR1 ENHRY and CDR2 SYGVKD.

The V call is TRBV7-2, the J call TRBJ1-6; unclear D gene. The germline V and J ends were trimmed by 5 bases and 9 bases, with 8 bases remaining between them. The CDR3 has 12 amino acids. Germline CDR1 is SGHTA and CDR2 is FQGNSA. CDR3: CASSRSSSPLHF. CDR3 in DNA: TGTGCCAGCAGCCGAAGTAGTTCACCCCTCCACTTT.

The rearrangement uses TRBV5-1 and TRBJ1-1; 9 bases are shared with TRBD1. Trimming took 4 bases from V and 4 from J; bases not matched to a gene: 17. The CDR3 spans 18 residues. Germline-derived CDR1 and CDR2 are SGHRS and YFSETQ. CDR3 sequence: CASSGNNEGQGEITEAFF. DNA of the CDR3: TGCGCCAGCAGCGGTAACAATGAGGGACAGGGTGAGATCACTGAAGCTTTCTTT.

This clonotype is a singleton in its sample. Being one base from a much bigger clone, this may be a read error. The rearrangement links TRBV20-1 to TRBJ2-7; 8 nucleotides align to TRBD1. Germline values: CDR1 DFQATT, CDR2 SNEGSKA (reference sequence). This CDR3 spans 14 amino acids. Unmatched junction bases numbered 8, after V lost 5 bases and J lost 2 bases. DNA for the CDR3: TGCAGTGCTTGGTCGGACAGGGACACCTACGAGCAGTACTTC. Residues: CSAWSDRDTYEQYF.

Note on this clonotype: Sequence at one end of the junction differs from germline and may be a read error. This chain uses TRBV9 with TRBJ1-6, with 10 bases that match TRBD1. There are 14 residues in the CDR3. The germline V gene has CDR1 SGDLS and CDR2 YYNGEE. In DNA, the CDR3 is TGCGCCAGCAGTCAGACAGGGGGCAAGTCACCCCTCCACTTT. Its translation: CASSQTGGKSPLHF.

The genes are TRBV18 and TRBJ1-6; D is uncertain. Between the trimmed V and J ends, which lost 2 bases and 10 bases, there was a span of 9 bases. The CDR3 is 13 amino acids. The V gene's germline CDR1 is KGHSH and CDR2 LQKENI. The CDR3 here is CASSPSFSSPLHF. The CDR3 region has the DNA TGTGCCAGCTCACCAAGTTTCTCCTCACCCCTCCACTTT.

The chain carries TRBV14 and TRBJ2-5; 8 positions agree with TRBD1. The CDR3 runs to 15 residues. The germline CDR1 and CDR2 sequences are SGHDN and FVKESK. J was trimmed by 4 bases and V by 8 bases; bases with no gene match: 12. The CDR3 nucleotides are TGTGCCAGCTCACCCATGACAGGGGTGGGAGAGACCCAGTACTTC. This translates into CASSPMTGVGETQYF.

This chain joins TRBV4-2 and TRBJ2-7; D is possibly TRBD2 (5 bases). The CDR3 runs to 15 residues. Per germline, CDR1 LGHNA and CDR2 YNFKEQ. V was pared by 4 bases and J by 4 bases, with 17 bases between. The DNA for the CDR3 is TGTGCCAGCAGCCCCCCAGAGGGAGACTCTTACGAGCAGTACTTC. Translating gives CASSPPEGDSYEQYF.

This chain joins TRBV7-9 and TRBJ2-2; D possibly corresponds to TRBD2 (6 bases). The CDR3 consists of 18 residues. V dropped 5 bases and J dropped 8 bases, with 27 bases sitting between them. The germline V gene has CDR1 SEHNR and CDR2 FQNEAQ (reference sequence). DNA of the CDR3: TGTGCCAGCAGCCGTAGCTCCTCGGCAGGTTCGGGAGTGGGGGAGCTGTTTTTT. Its protein is CASSRSSSAGSGVGELFF.

This clonotype was found once. V and J are TRBV24-1 and TRBJ1-6; 7 nucleotides match TRBD1. Trimming cost V 6 bases and J 6 bases; bases outside gene matches: 4. Germline CDR1 reads KGHDR; CDR2 reads SFDVKD. The CDR3 has 14 residues. The CDR3: CATSSTGFNSPLHF. CDR3 sequence (DNA): TGTGCCACCAGTTCGACAGGGTTTAATTCACCCCTCCACTTT.

The chain couples TRBV19 to TRBJ2-2; TRBD2 matches 8 bases. Germline loops: CDR1 LNHDA, CDR2 SQIVND (reference sequence). Losses at the gene ends were 7 bases for V and 9 bases for J; bases not matched to a gene: 7. This CDR3 has 13 amino acids. CDR3 nucleotides: TGTGCCAGTACGCTAGCGGGTTCCAGGGAGCTGTTTTTT. Amino acids: CASTLAGSRELFF.

The V gene is TRBV6-5, the J gene TRBJ1-4, with TRBD1 as a possible D gene (5 bases). Germline CDR1 is MNHEY and CDR2 is SVGAGI. The germline V and J ends were trimmed by 4 bases and 8 bases, with 11 bases remaining between them. The CDR3 totals 13 residues. The CDR3 protein is CASSWGVQEKLFF. Written as DNA, the CDR3 is TGTGCCAGCAGTTGGGGGGTGCAAGAAAAACTGTTTTTT.

Ten or more counts support this clonotype. The chain couples TRBV24-1 to TRBJ2-2; 12 nucleotides agree with TRBD2. The trim removed 7 bases at V and 0 bases at J, leaving 2 bases unmatched. The CDR3 length is 16 residues. Germline CDR1 KGHDR, CDR2 SFDVKD. CDR3 DNA: TGTGCCACCAGAGGACTAGCGGGGTCGAACACCGGGGAGCTGTTTTTT. Translating it yields CATRGLAGSNTGELFF.

As to this clonotype: At one end, the junction sequence differs from germline, possibly due to a read error. The chain couples TRBV7-9 to TRBJ1-4, with a weak D call TRBD1 (5 bases). Looked up from germline, CDR1 is SEHNR and CDR2 is FQNEAQ (reference sequence). This CDR3 region has 16 residues. CDR3 nucleotide sequence: TGTGTCAGCAGCTTAGCGCACGGGACGCTAGGTGAAAAACTGTTTTTT. This encodes CVSSLAHGTLGEKLFF.